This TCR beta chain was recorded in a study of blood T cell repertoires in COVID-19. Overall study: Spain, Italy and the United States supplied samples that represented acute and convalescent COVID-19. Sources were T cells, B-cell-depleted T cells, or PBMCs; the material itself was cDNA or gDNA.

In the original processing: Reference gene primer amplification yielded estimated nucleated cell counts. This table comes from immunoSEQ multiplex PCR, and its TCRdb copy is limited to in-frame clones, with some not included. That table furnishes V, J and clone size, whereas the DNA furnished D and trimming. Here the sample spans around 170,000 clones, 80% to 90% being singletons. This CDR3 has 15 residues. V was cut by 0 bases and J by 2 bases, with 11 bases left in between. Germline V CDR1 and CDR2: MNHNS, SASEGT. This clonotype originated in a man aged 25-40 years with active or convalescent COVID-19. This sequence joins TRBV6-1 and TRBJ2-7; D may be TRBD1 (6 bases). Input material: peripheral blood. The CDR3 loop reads CASSEAPGQPYEQYV. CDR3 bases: TGTGCCAGCAGTGAAGCCCCGGGACAACCCTACGAGCAGTACGTC.